One and the same sample provided the 5 T cell receptor beta chains below, sequenced in a study of blood T cell repertoires in COVID-19. Profiled with immunoSEQ multiplex PCR; TCRdb holds only in-frame clones, not every one. This table has over 130,000 clones, 85% to 90% appearing once. The sample was peripheral blood. These receptors were taken from an elderly woman with acute or convalescent COVID-19.

The chain is built from TRBV6-5 and TRBJ2-1; 9 bases are shared with TRBD1. The V and J ends lost 2 bases and 7 bases, in that order; junction bases with no gene match: 3. The CDR3 is 14 amino acids. Germline assignment: CDR1 MNHEY and CDR2 SVGAGI. The CDR3 loop is CASSYGGQGNEQFF. DNA for the CDR3: TGTGCCAGCAGTTACGGGGGACAGGGTAATGAGCAGTTCTTC.

The rearrangement uses TRBV4-3 and TRBJ2-7; D possibly corresponds to TRBD1 (5 bases). This CDR3 is built from 15 residues. Trimming stripped 5 bases from V and 0 bases from J, with 14 bases between. Germline V gene lookup returns CDR1 LGHNA and CDR2 YSLEER. CDR3 coding DNA: TGCGCCAGCAGCTACTCACAGGAAAGCTCCTACGAGCAGTACTTC. Encoded protein: CASSYSQESSYEQYF.

The rearrangement uses TRBV6-2 or TRBV6-3 and TRBJ2-1; 14 nucleotides line up with TRBD2. This CDR3 has 16 residues. J was trimmed by 7 bases and V by 5 bases; bases with no gene match: 7. Germline CDR1 and CDR2: MNHEY and SVGEGT. CDR3 sequence reads: CASSPGLAGVGNEQFF. The CDR3 DNA reads TGTGCCAGCAGTCCGGGACTAGCGGGGGTGGGGAATGAGCAGTTCTTC.

This clone was observed a handful of times. This rearrangement joins TRBV7-2 to TRBJ2-1, with 13 bases matching TRBD2. This CDR3 region has 15 residues. CDR1 and CDR2 (germline): SGHTA, FQGNSA. The V and J ends lost 5 bases and 8 bases, in that order; junction bases with no gene match: 6. Written as DNA, the CDR3 is TGTGCCAGCAGCGTAACTAGCGGGGGGGCGGATGAGCAGTTCTTC. Translation: CASSVTSGGADEQFF. Based on the CDR3 plus reference TRBV7-2 and TRBJ2-1, the full variable domain is GAGVSQSPSNKVTEKGKDVELRCDPISGHTALYWYRQSLGQGLEFLIYFQGNSAPDKSGLPSDRFSAERTGGSVSTLTIQRTQQEDSAVYLCASSVTSGGADEQFFGPGTRLTVL.

The rearrangement uses TRBV5-1 and TRBJ1-4; D remains ambiguous. The CDR3 extends over 12 amino acids. Germline CDR1 and CDR2: SGHRS and YFSETQ. V was clipped by 4 bases and J by 5 bases, with 6 bases between them. Written as DNA, the CDR3 is TGCGCCAGCAGCATCGGGAATGAAAAACTGTTTTTT. Translation gives CASSIGNEKLFF.